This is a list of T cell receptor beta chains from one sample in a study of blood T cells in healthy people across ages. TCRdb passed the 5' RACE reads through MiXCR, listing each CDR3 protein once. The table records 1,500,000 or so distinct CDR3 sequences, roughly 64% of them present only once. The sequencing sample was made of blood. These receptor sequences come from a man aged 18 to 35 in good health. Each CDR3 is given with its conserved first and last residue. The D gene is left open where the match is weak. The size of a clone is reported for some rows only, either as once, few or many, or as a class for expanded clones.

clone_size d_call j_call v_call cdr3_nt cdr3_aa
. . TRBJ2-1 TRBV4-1 TGCGCCAGCAGCCAAGCAGTGACGGGAAATGAGCAGTTCTTC CASSQAVTGNEQFF
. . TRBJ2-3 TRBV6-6 TGTGCCAGCACCGTCCGGGAAAACACAGATACGCAGTATTTT CASTVRENTDTQYF
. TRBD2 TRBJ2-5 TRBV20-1 TGCAGTGCTAGAAACCTAGCGGGGGGACGGGAGACCCAGTACTTC CSARNLAGGRETQYF
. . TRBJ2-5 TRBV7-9 TGTGCCAGCAGCCTCCGAGAGACCGATAACTCGGGACAACTTCAAGAGACCCAGTACTTC CASSLRETDNSGQLQETQYF
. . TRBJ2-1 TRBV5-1 TGCGCCAGCAGCTTACAAGGCTCTGGTGGAGAGTTGTACAATGAGCAGTTCTTC CASSLQGSGGELYNEQFF
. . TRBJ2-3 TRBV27 TGTGCCAGCAGTTTAACTTCAGGGGCCGATACGCAGTATTTT CASSLTSGADTQYF
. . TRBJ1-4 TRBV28 TGTGCCAGCGGCTTGGGAGGAACTAATGAAAAACTGTTTTTT CASGLGGTNEKLFF
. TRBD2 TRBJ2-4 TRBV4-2 TGTGCCAGCAGCCTACTGGGACTAGCGGGGATAGGAGCCAAAAACATTCAGTACTTC CASSLLGLAGIGAKNIQYF
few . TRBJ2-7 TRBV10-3 TGTGCCATCAGCTCGGACTCTCGCGAGCAGTACTTC CAISSDSREQYF
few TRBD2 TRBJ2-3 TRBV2 TGTGCCAGCATCCAGCGGGACTTCACAGATACGCAGTATTTT CASIQRDFTDTQYF
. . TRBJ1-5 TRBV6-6 TGTGCCAGCAGTTACTCGTCTGATCAGCCCCAGCATTTT CASSYSSDQPQHF
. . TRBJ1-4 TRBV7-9 TGTGCCAGCACCGCTTTGTTTGAAAAACTGTTTTTT CASTALFEKLFF
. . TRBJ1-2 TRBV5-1 TGCGCCAGCAGCTTTTATTTTTCAGGGGATTATGGCTACACCTTC CASSFYFSGDYGYTF
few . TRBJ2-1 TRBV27 TGTGCCAGCAGTTTCGGGGGGCTTAGTAGCTCCTACAATGAGCAGTTCTTC CASSFGGLSSSYNEQFF
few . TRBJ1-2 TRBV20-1 TGCAGTGCTAGCCCCGACAGGTCCCTCTATGGCTACACCTTC CSASPDRSLYGYTF
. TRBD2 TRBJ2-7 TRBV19 TGTGCCAGTAGTTTAGCCAGCGGGGGGGCCGGAGTGGTCTACGAGCAGTACTTC CASSLASGGAGVVYEQYF
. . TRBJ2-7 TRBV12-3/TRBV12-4 TGTGCCACCGCTGACGGGAGCTCCTACGAGCAGTACTTC CATADGSSYEQYF
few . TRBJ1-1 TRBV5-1 TGCGCCAGCACCCCACAGGGATCAGGAACTGAAGCTTTCTTT CASTPQGSGTEAFF
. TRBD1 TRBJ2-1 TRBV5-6 TGTGCCAGCAGCGTCGGGACAGCCTACAATGAGCAGTTCTTC CASSVGTAYNEQFF
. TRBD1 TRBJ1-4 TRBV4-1 TGCGCCAGCAGCCAGACGCAAAGAGGTGTGGGGACAGGGGTAGAAAAACTGTTTTTT CASSQTQRGVGTGVEKLFF
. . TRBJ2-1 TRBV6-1 TGTGCCAGCAGTGAAGAACAGACATTCCCCTACAATGAGCAGTTCTTC CASSEEQTFPYNEQFF
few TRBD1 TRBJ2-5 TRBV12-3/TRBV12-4 TGTGCCAGCAGCCACGGGACAGGCCCAGGAGAGACCCAGTACTTC CASSHGTGPGETQYF
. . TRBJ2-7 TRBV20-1 TGCAGTGCTAGAAAGGGGACCGAAGACTACGAGCAGTACTTC CSARKGTEDYEQYF
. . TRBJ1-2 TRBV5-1 TGCGCCAGCAGCTTGGCCGACGCCGCGGGCTACACCTTC CASSLADAAGYTF
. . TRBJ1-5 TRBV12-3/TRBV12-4 TGTGCCAGCAGTTTTCTGGGGCCGGGGTTGAGAAATCAGCCCCAGCATTTT CASSFLGPGLRNQPQHF
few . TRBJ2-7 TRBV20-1 TGCAGTGCTAGAGCTCCGGGACCCAGGAGCTCCTACGAGCAGTACTTC CSARAPGPRSSYEQYF
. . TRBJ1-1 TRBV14 TGTGCCAGCAGCCAAGAGGAGCACCGTGAAGCTTTCTTT CASSQEEHREAFF
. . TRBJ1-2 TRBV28 TGTGCCAGCAGTTTCACCTTGCAGGGAAATGGCTACACCTTC CASSFTLQGNGYTF
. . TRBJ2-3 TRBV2 TGTGCCAGCAGAGACGGGACGTTCATCAGAACGGGCCCAGATACGCAGTATTTT CASRDGTFIRTGPDTQYF
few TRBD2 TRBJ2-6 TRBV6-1 TGTGCCAGCAGTCGGACTAGCGGAAACTCTGGGGCCAACGTCCTGACTTTC CASSRTSGNSGANVLTF
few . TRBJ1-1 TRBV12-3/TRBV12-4 TGTGCCAGCAACTTCCCGGGCGCTCCTGCTGCTTTCTTT CASNFPGAPAAFF
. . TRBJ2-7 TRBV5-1 TGCGCCAGCAGCTGGGGACAAGGGAACGACGAGCAGTACTTC CASSWGQGNDEQYF
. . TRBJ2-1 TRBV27 TGTGCCAGCCTGAACAGGGTGGACAATGAGCAGTTCTTC CASLNRVDNEQFF
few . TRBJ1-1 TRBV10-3 TGTGCCATCAGTGTAGGGCGGGAGGCTGAAGCTTTCTTT CAISVGREAEAFF
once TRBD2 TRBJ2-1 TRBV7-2 TGTGCCAGCAGCCGAAGACTAGCGGACAATGAGCAGTTCTTC CASSRRLADNEQFF
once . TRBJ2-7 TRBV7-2 TGTGCCAGCAGCCGGACACCCGGGACCGTTATACCCTCCTACGAGCAGTACTTC CASSRTPGTVIPSYEQYF
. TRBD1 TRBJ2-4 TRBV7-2 TGTGCCAGCAGTCTTACACGCCGGGACAGCCTTCAGTACTTC CASSLTRRDSLQYF
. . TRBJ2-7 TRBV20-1 TGCAGTGCCACGAGGGCGAACTACGAGCAGTACTTC CSATRANYEQYF
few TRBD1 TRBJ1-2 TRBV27 TGTGCCAGCAGTTTATCCCCGGGACAGTCGATCTATGGCTACACCTTC CASSLSPGQSIYGYTF
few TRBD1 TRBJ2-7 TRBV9 TGTGCCAGCAGCGGGGAACAGGGGGCCTCCTACGAGCAGTACTTC CASSGEQGASYEQYF
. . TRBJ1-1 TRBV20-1 TGCAGTGCTAGGGGGCAGGGGATAGTTACTGAAGCTTTCTTT CSARGQGIVTEAFF
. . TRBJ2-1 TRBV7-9 TGTGCCAGAGAACCAGCGGGCAATGAGCAGTTCTTC CAREPAGNEQFF
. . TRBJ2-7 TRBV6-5 TGTGCCAGCAGTTTCGGGGACTCCAGCTCCTACGAGCAGTACTTC CASSFGDSSSYEQYF
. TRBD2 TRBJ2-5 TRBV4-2 TGTGCCAGCAGGCGGGAGGTCGCGGAGACCCAGTACTTC CASRREVAETQYF
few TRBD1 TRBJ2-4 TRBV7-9 TGTGCCAGCAGCTTAAGGGGACAGTATGGAAACATTCAGTACTTC CASSLRGQYGNIQYF
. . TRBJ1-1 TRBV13 TGTGCCAGCAGCCAAGTGACAGATTCTGATAACACTGAAGCTTTCTTT CASSQVTDSDNTEAFF
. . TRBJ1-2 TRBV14 TGTGCCAGCAGCCAAGGTTCCGGGGGCCACTATGGCTACACCTTC CASSQGSGGHYGYTF
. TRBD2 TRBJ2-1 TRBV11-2 TGTGCCAGCAGCTGGACCACTAGCGGGAGTAATGCTGAGCAGTTCTTC CASSWTTSGSNAEQFF
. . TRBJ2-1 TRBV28 TGTGCCAGCAGTTTAGTCAGGGTTCGGTACAATGAGCAGTTCTTC CASSLVRVRYNEQFF